This TCR beta chain stems from a study of PD-L1 blockade in urothelial cancer. For the study at large: As for prior chemotherapy regimens, patients had received 0 to 3.

Every patient provided from 1 to 8 samples, collected pretreatment and on-treatment. Profiling relied on immunoSEQ multiplex PCR, and the TCRdb table lists in-frame clones only, not all of them. The sample has tens of thousands of clones, 82% seen once. The CDR3 extends over 12 amino acids. Looked up from germline, CDR1 is SGHRS and CDR2 is YFSETQ. Trimming left V 2 bases short and J 5 bases short, with 7 bases between. The material sequenced was PBMCs, taken around atezolizumab (anti-PD-L1) treatment. The chain couples TRBV5-1 to TRBJ2-5; D might be TRBD1 (6 bases). The receptor's source is a man between 70 and 80 years old with urothelial cancer. CDR3 DNA: TGCGCCAGCAGCTTTGGGGGCGAGACCCAGTACTTC. Amino acids: CASSFGGETQYF. Looking up the rest from reference TRBV5-1 and TRBJ2-5 gives the full variable domain: KAGVTQTPRYLIKTRGQQVTLSCSPISGHRSVSWYQQTPGQGLQFLFEYFSETQRNKGNFPGRFSGRQFSNSRSEMNVSTLELGDSALYLCASSFGGETQYFGPGTRLLVL.